Listed here are 27 T cell receptor beta chains from one sample, sequenced in a study of cytomegalovirus exposure and HLA in healthy donors. Method: immunoSEQ multiplex PCR; TCRdb's copy keeps in-frame clones and lacks some. The sample consists of approximately 97,000 clones, roughly 92% of them appearing once. Material: PBMCs. The receptors derive from a woman aged 25 to 39 in good health and CMV-seropositive.

The V gene is TRBV19, the J gene TRBJ1-2; TRBD1 agrees at 7 bases. The CDR3 has 13 residues. V trimming: 8 bases; J trimming: 4 bases; junction bases outside the gene matches: 7. The germline CDR1 and CDR2 sequences are LNHDA and SQIVND (reference sequence). The CDR3 loop is CASRFRDSYGYTF. The CDR3 nucleotides read TGTGCCAGTCGATTCCGGGACAGCTATGGCTACACCTTC. The full variable domain, completed using reference TRBV19 and TRBJ1-2, is DGGITQSPKYLFRKEGQNVTLSCEQNLNHDAMYWYRQDPGQGLRLIYYSQIVNDFQKGDIAEGYSVSREKKESFPLTVTSAQKNPTAFYLCASRFRDSYGYTFGSGTRLTVV.

This clone was counted a single time. The rearrangement links TRBV30 to TRBJ1-2; D gene unclear. The CDR3 contains 10 residues. Trimming left V 5 bases short and J 8 bases short, with 9 bases between. Germline loops: CDR1 GTSNPN, CDR2 SVGIG (reference sequence). In DNA, the CDR3 is TGTGCCTGGTTTCGGGTCGGCTACACCTTC. Protein: CAWFRVGYTF.

CDR3 coding DNA: TGTGCCAGTAGTATGGTAGCGGGATCCGCCTACAATGAGCAGTTCTTC. Translating gives CASSMVAGSAYNEQFF. The chain uses TRBV19 and TRBJ2-1; 8 positions match TRBD2. J was trimmed by 2 bases and V by 3 bases; bases with no gene match: 6. The CDR3 is 16 amino acids. Germline CDR1 LNHDA, CDR2 SQIVND (reference sequence).

This chain links TRBV27 with TRBJ2-2; 7 positions agree with TRBD2. Germline CDR1 and CDR2: MNHEY and SMNVEV (reference sequence). V dropped 6 bases and J dropped 0; count of bases not matched to a gene: 1. The CDR3 sequence is 14 residues long. The CDR3 DNA sequence: TGTGCCAGCAGAAGCGGGACGAACACCGGGGAGCTGTTTTTT. Translating gives CASRSGTNTGELFF.

This rearrangement joins TRBV2 to TRBJ1-5; 12 bases line up with TRBD1. V trimming: 6 bases; J trimming: 9 bases; junction bases outside the gene matches: 12. CDR1 is SNHLY and CDR2 is FYNNEI in the germline V gene. The CDR3 totals 16 residues. CDR3 sequence reads: CASRSGTGGPGGPQHF. CDR3 sequence (DNA): TGTGCCAGCAGGTCCGGGACAGGGGGCCCAGGCGGGCCCCAGCATTTT.

The chain joins TRBV30 to TRBJ1-5; TRBD1 is a possible D gene (6 bases). This CDR3 has 13 residues. The V end was cut by 5 bases, the J end by 2 bases, with 10 bases between. Germline lookup yields CDR1 GTSNPN and CDR2 SVGIG (reference sequence). The CDR3 loop is CAWGRQGNQPQHF. DNA of the CDR3: TGTGCCTGGGGCAGACAGGGCAATCAGCCCCAGCATTTT.

This clone was recorded once. V gene TRBV11-2 combines with J gene TRBJ2-7, with 14 bases that match TRBD2. CDR1 is SGHAT and CDR2 is FQNNGV in the germline V gene. Trimming at V came to 2 bases and at J to 7 bases, leaving 7 bases not matched to a gene. There are 16 residues in the CDR3. The CDR3 nucleotides read TGTGCCAGCAGCTTAAGACTAGCGGGAGGGGCTGGGGAGCAGTACTTC. Protein sequence: CASSLRLAGGAGEQYF.

The chain employs TRBV5-4 and TRBJ1-1, with D maybe TRBD1 (5 bases). The CDR3 totals 14 residues. The V and J ends lost 0 bases and 1 base respectively, with 7 bases between them. The germline gives CDR1 SGHNT, CDR2 YYREEE (reference sequence). CDR3 sequence: CASSLAGSNTEAFF. The CDR3 coding sequence is TGTGCCAGCAGCTTGGCAGGGTCGAACACTGAAGCTTTCTTT.

This chain joins TRBV6-6 and TRBJ1-3; 7 nucleotides align to TRBD1. The CDR3 has 15 residues. J gave up 0 bases and V 5 bases, and 4 bases lay outside the gene matches. Per the germline V gene, CDR1 is MNHNY and CDR2 is SVGAGI (reference sequence). The chain's CDR3 is CASSRDRDSGNTIYF. The CDR3 DNA follows: TGTGCCAGCAGTCGCGACAGGGACTCTGGAAACACCATATATTTT.

The V gene is TRBV28, the J gene TRBJ1-4; a weak D match, TRBD1 (5 bases). The CDR3 covers 17 residues. Germline V gene sequence: CDR1 MDHEN, CDR2 SYDVKM. V was cut by 5 bases and J by 10 bases, with 26 bases left in between. As DNA, the CDR3 is TGTGCCAGCAGTCACACCCGGACACCATTTCCCTCGCGAAAACTGTTTTTT. Amino acid sequence: CASSHTRTPFPSRKLFF.

The chain couples TRBV28 to TRBJ2-5, with 7 bases fitting TRBD1. CDR3 length: 13 amino acids. Looked up from germline, CDR1 is MDHEN and CDR2 is SYDVKM. With V trimmed by 3 bases and J by 2 bases, 0 bases remained unmatched. CDR3 nucleotide sequence: TGTGCCAGCAGTTTGGGACAGCAAGAGACCCAGTACTTC. Its protein product is CASSLGQQETQYF.

The chain has TRBV27 and TRBJ2-1; TRBD2 aligns across 7 bases. The trim removed 6 bases at V and 13 bases at J, leaving 12 bases unmatched. The CDR3 consists of 13 residues. Germline V gene data show CDR1 as MNHEY and CDR2 as SMNVEV (reference sequence). The CDR3 loop reads CASRPRGGSNQFF. DNA of the CDR3: TGTGCCAGCAGACCCCGGGGCGGGAGCAATCAGTTCTTC.

V gene TRBV7-2 combines with J gene TRBJ2-7, with 7 bases fitting TRBD2. Germline-derived CDR1 and CDR2 are SGHTA and FQGNSA. CDR3 length equals 18 residues. The ends lost 1 base at V and 6 bases at J; junction bases unmatched: 18. The CDR3 DNA reads TGTGCCAGCAGCTTAGGATTCGGGCTAGCGGCTAGAGAGGGCGAGCAGTACTTC. The encoded protein is CASSLGFGLAAREGEQYF.

The chain employs TRBV27 and TRBJ2-1; D is unclear. The CDR3 totals 14 residues. V shed 0 bases and J shed 7 bases, with 10 bases lying between them. Germline CDR1 MNHEY, CDR2 SMNVEV (reference sequence). Here the CDR3 reads CASSLSIRRNEQFF. The CDR3 DNA follows: TGTGCCAGCAGTTTATCGATCAGGCGAAATGAGCAGTTCTTC.

This clone was seen once. CDR3 sequence: CASSRHPGLAGGEAYNEQFF. CDR3 nucleotides: TGTGCCAGCAGTCGCCACCCCGGACTAGCGGGAGGGGAGGCCTACAATGAGCAGTTCTTC. The chain has TRBV28 and TRBJ2-1, with 15 nucleotides matching TRBD2. The germline gives CDR1 MDHEN, CDR2 SYDVKM. The J segment lost 2 bases and the V segment lost 5 bases, leaving 13 bases of the junction unmatched. The CDR3 has 20 amino acids.

This chain joins TRBV19 and TRBJ1-2; 9 bases match TRBD1. The CDR3 is 14 residues long. The germline V gene has CDR1 LNHDA and CDR2 SQIVND (reference sequence). V lost 2 bases to trimming and J lost 8 bases; unmatched junction nucleotides: 6. The CDR3 region is CASSILGQGLGYTF. The DNA for the CDR3 is TGTGCCAGTAGTATATTGGGACAGGGTTTGGGCTACACCTTC. Full variable domain (missing parts from reference TRBV19 and TRBJ1-2): DGGITQSPKYLFRKEGQNVTLSCEQNLNHDAMYWYRQDPGQGLRLIYYSQIVNDFQKGDIAEGYSVSREKKESFPLTVTSAQKNPTAFYLCASSILGQGLGYTFGSGTRLTVV.

The chain employs TRBV4-2 and TRBJ2-1, with 10 bases matching TRBD2. V lost 1 base and J lost 7; bases outside the gene matches: 7. Germline CDR1 and CDR2: LGHNA and YNFKEQ. The CDR3 extends over 16 amino acids. In DNA form, the CDR3 reads TGTGCCAGCAGCCAAGCGCGGAGCGGGAGGGGGAATGAGCAGTTCTTC. Amino acids: CASSQARSGRGNEQFF.

V is TRBV7-6 and J is TRBJ2-1, with 13 positions matching TRBD2. V lost 2 bases and J lost 4; bases outside the gene matches: 8. The CDR3 is made up of 18 amino acids. Germline assignment: CDR1 SGHVS and CDR2 FNYEAQ. As DNA, the CDR3 is TGTGCCAGCAGCTTAAGGACTAGCGGGAGTTCCCAGTACAATGAGCAGTTCTTC. Translated: CASSLRTSGSSQYNEQFF.

V is TRBV6-1 and J is TRBJ2-6, with 7 bases lining up with TRBD2. V lost 4 bases to trimming and J lost 1 base; unmatched junction nucleotides: 16. This CDR3 comprises 20 residues. The germline gives CDR1 MNHNS, CDR2 SASEGT. The CDR3, as DNA: TGTGCCAGCAGTGTTTGGTTGCGGGAGATCTCAAAATCTGGGGCCAACGTCCTGACTTTC. It is translated as CASSVWLREISKSGANVLTF.

The chain combines TRBV2 with TRBJ2-3, with TRBD2 matching over 8 bases. CDR1 is SNHLY and CDR2 is FYNNEI in the germline V gene. CDR3 length equals 16 residues. Unmatched junction bases numbered 10, after V lost 2 bases and J lost 6 bases. The CDR3 DNA is TGTGCCAGCAGTGAAAGTATAAGCGGGAGTTTCGATACGCAGTATTTT. It codes for CASSESISGSFDTQYF.

The chain has TRBV19 and TRBJ2-1, with 12 bases that match TRBD2. With V trimmed by 5 bases and J by 1 base, 6 bases remained unmatched. This CDR3 comprises 17 residues. CDR1 LNHDA and CDR2 SQIVND come from the germline V gene (reference sequence). The CDR3 nucleotides are TGTGCCAGTAGTGCCCGACTAGCGGGAGTATCCTACAATGAGCAGTTCTTC. The encoded protein is CASSARLAGVSYNEQFF.

This chain connects TRBV7-2 to TRBJ2-5, with 11 bases lining up with TRBD2. The germline V gene encodes CDR1 SGHTA and CDR2 FQGNSA. The CDR3 loop spans 15 amino acids. With 1 base clipped from V and 4 bases from J, the junction kept 2 bases outside the gene matches. For the CDR3, the DNA is TGTGCCAGCAGCTTAGGACTAGCGGGAATAGAGACCCAGTACTTC. This encodes CASSLGLAGIETQYF.

This clone was seen only once. This chain links TRBV27 with TRBJ2-6; 11 bases fit TRBD1. This CDR3 is built from 20 residues. The ends lost 2 bases at V and 0 bases at J; junction bases unmatched: 9. Germline V gene lookup returns CDR1 MNHEY and CDR2 SMNVEV (reference sequence). CDR3 in amino acids: CASSLLPGTGGVSGANVLTF. The CDR3 DNA sequence: TGTGCCAGCAGTTTACTTCCAGGGACAGGGGGAGTCTCTGGGGCCAACGTCCTGACTTTC. Full variable domain (rest looked up from reference TRBV27 and TRBJ2-6): EAQVTQNPRYLITVTGKKLTVTCSQNMNHEYMSWYRQDPGLGLRQIYYSMNVEVTDKGDVPEGYKVSRKEKRNFPLILESPSPNQTSLYFCASSLLPGTGGVSGANVLTFGAGSRLTVL.

The V gene is TRBV2, the J gene TRBJ2-2; TRBD2 matches at 10 bases. The trim removed 4 bases at V and 5 bases at J, leaving 4 bases unmatched. The CDR3 is made up of 15 amino acids. Germline CDR1 and CDR2: SNHLY and FYNNEI. The CDR3 loop reads CASSGLAGNTGELFF. CDR3 in DNA: TGTGCCAGCAGTGGACTAGCGGGCAATACCGGGGAGCTGTTTTTT.

V and J are TRBV18 and TRBJ2-3; 7 bases are shared with TRBD1. Trimming removed 3 bases from V and 2 bases from J; junction bases left unmatched: 5. Per the germline V gene, CDR1 is KGHSH and CDR2 is LQKENI. The CDR3 has 15 amino acids. Written as DNA, the CDR3 is TGTGCCAGCTCACCTTGGGACAGACCCACAGATACGCAGTATTTT. Translation: CASSPWDRPTDTQYF.

The chain combines TRBV10-1 with TRBJ2-7; tentative D call: TRBD2 (6 bases). This CDR3 region has 13 residues. Germline-derived CDR1 and CDR2 are WNHNN and SYGVQD (reference sequence). V was trimmed by 7 bases and J by 4 bases, leaving 14 bases between them. The CDR3 sequence is CASIRRAGYEQYF. The CDR3 DNA follows: TGCGCCAGCATCAGGAGGGCCGGTTACGAGCAGTACTTC.

This chain joins TRBV9 and TRBJ1-1; D unclear. CDR1 SGDLS and CDR2 YYNGEE come from the germline V gene. V was pared by 0 bases and J by 5 bases, with 8 bases between. The CDR3 is 13 residues long. The CDR3 DNA follows: TGTGCCAGCAGCGTAGGTCGAGCTACTGAAGCTTTCTTT. Residues: CASSVGRATEAFF. Together with reference TRBV9 and TRBJ1-1, the CDR3 gives the full variable domain: DSGVTQTPKHLITATGQRVTLRCSPRSGDLSVYWYQQSLDQGLQFLIQYYNGEERAKGNILERFSAQQFPDLHSELNLSSLELGDSALYFCASSVGRATEAFFGQGTRLTVV.